This passage covers 14 T cell receptor beta chains from one sample sequenced in a study of cytomegalovirus exposure and HLA in healthy donors. 13 Jbeta primers and 60 Vbeta primers were used for the PCR. Sequencing used immunoSEQ multiplex PCR; TCRdb keeps in-frame clones, though not all of them. Altogether around 97,000 clones are present, roughly two thirds being singletons, with the ten largest covering 3% to 4%. Sequencing was done on a sample of PBMCs. These receptors were taken from a man aged 40-49 years in good health and CMV-seronegative.

This clone showed up just a few times. The V and J genes are TRBV27 and TRBJ2-7, with TRBD2 identical over 12 bases. Germline assignment: CDR1 MNHEY and CDR2 SMNVEV (reference sequence). The length of the CDR3 is 15 residues. V lost 7 bases to trimming and J lost 3 bases; unmatched junction nucleotides: 7. In DNA form, the CDR3 reads TGTGCCAGCACCATGACTAGCGGGGGCTTCTACGAGCAGTACTTC. It encodes CASTMTSGGFYEQYF.

The genes are TRBV6-6 and TRBJ1-1; D is unresolved. V was shortened by 8 bases and J by 1 base, with 11 bases between the two germline ends. CDR1 and CDR2 (germline): MNHNY, SVGAGI (reference sequence). This CDR3 has 13 residues. The CDR3 region is CASSFGPNTEAFF. CDR3 bases: TGTGCCAGCTCCTTTGGGCCGAACACTGAAGCTTTCTTT.

The genes are TRBV18 and TRBJ2-1; 8 nucleotides agree with TRBD2. Germline CDR1 and CDR2: KGHSH and LQKENI. J was trimmed by 6 bases and V by 4 bases; bases with no gene match: 11. This CDR3 has 16 residues. The CDR3 region is CASSLLRAGAGNEQFF. The DNA for the CDR3 is TGTGCCAGCTCACTACTCAGAGCGGGGGCCGGCAATGAGCAGTTCTTC.

The J gene is TRBJ1-2, the V gene TRBV15; D unresolved. Germline CDR1 and CDR2: LNHNV and YYDKDF (reference sequence). The length of the CDR3 is 15 residues. Trimming removed 1 base from V and 3 bases from J, with 12 bases in between. The CDR3 is CATSRAVHRDYGYTF. DNA of the CDR3: TGTGCCACCAGCAGAGCTGTGCATAGAGACTATGGCTACACCTTC.

The rearrangement uses TRBV7-9 and TRBJ2-6; D ambiguous. V gave up 10 bases and J gave up 4 bases, with 14 bases separating them. Germline values: CDR1 SEHNR, CDR2 FQNEAQ (reference sequence). The CDR3 extends over 14 amino acids. In DNA form, the CDR3 reads TGTGCCACCCCTTGGCGGTTAGGGGCCAACGTCCTGACTTTC. Its protein is CATPWRLGANVLTF.

The rearrangement links TRBV4-3 to TRBJ1-3; D is unresolved. Trimming cost V 1 base and J 2 bases, with 9 bases left between them. CDR1 and CDR2 (germline): LGHNA, YSLEER. The CDR3 is 15 amino acids. CDR3 nucleotide sequence: TGCGCCAGCAGCCAAGTCTGGGCAGCTGGAAACACCATATATTTT. Translated, it gives CASSQVWAAGNTIYF.

The chain is built from TRBV6-1 and TRBJ2-7, with TRBD2 matching 9 bases. The CDR3 runs 15 residues. The germline gives CDR1 MNHNS, CDR2 SASEGT. Trimming removed 4 bases from V and 3 bases from J; junction bases left unmatched: 7. The CDR3 nucleotides read TGTGCCAGCAGTGGCCTAGCGGGGAACATCTACGAGCAGTACTTC. Residues: CASSGLAGNIYEQYF.

This clone was picked up a small number of times. The rearrangement joins TRBV7-2 to TRBJ2-7, with TRBD1 identical over 9 bases. This CDR3 is built from 15 residues. The V gene end was trimmed by 5 bases and the J gene end by 5 bases; junction bases not matched to a gene: 10. The germline gives CDR1 SGHTA, CDR2 FQGNSA. CDR3 sequence reads: CASSPGGQGVHEQYF. CDR3 sequence (DNA): TGTGCCAGCAGCCCAGGGGGACAGGGAGTCCACGAGCAGTACTTC.

The chain employs TRBV6-5 and TRBJ2-5; the D gene is possibly TRBD2 (6 bases). Germline CDR1 and CDR2: MNHEY and SVGAGI. This CDR3 comprises 14 residues. Trimming removed 5 bases from V and 0 bases from J, with 10 bases in between. DNA of the CDR3: TGTGCCAGCAGTCCTACGGGGGACCAAGAGACCCAGTACTTC. Protein product: CASSPTGDQETQYF.

The J gene is TRBJ1-2, the V gene TRBV4-3; TRBD1 agrees at 8 bases. V lost 4 bases, J lost 7 bases, and 20 bases stayed unmatched. This CDR3 is built from 18 residues. Germline CDR1 is LGHNA and CDR2 is YSLEER. The CDR3 loop is CASSPIFGSLQGASGYTF. The CDR3 coding sequence is TGCGCCAGCAGCCCCATTTTCGGCTCTCTGCAGGGGGCGAGTGGCTACACCTTC.

The chain uses TRBV30 and TRBJ2-7; 7 nucleotides line up with TRBD2. The trim removed 2 bases at V and 7 bases at J, leaving 14 bases unmatched. CDR3 size: 15 residues. CDR1 and CDR2 (germline): GTSNPN, SVGIG (reference sequence). CDR3 nucleotide sequence: TGTGCCTGGAGTTACGGACTAGATCTGGGTCGGGAGCAGTACTTC. This translates into CAWSYGLDLGREQYF.

The rearrangement joins TRBV15 to TRBJ2-3, with D perhaps TRBD1 (6 bases). The CDR3 has 18 residues. The germline CDR1 and CDR2 sequences are LNHNV and YYDKDF (reference sequence). V gave up 0 bases and J gave up 0 bases, with 16 bases separating them. In nucleotides, the CDR3 is TGTGCCACCAGCAGAGATCCGCACGGGACACCTAGCACAGATACGCAGTATTTT. This encodes CATSRDPHGTPSTDTQYF.

The gene calls are TRBV27 and TRBJ2-7; TRBD1 aligns across 10 bases. Looked up from germline, CDR1 is MNHEY and CDR2 is SMNVEV (reference sequence). The CDR3 has 16 residues. V trimming: 5 bases; J trimming: 1 base; junction bases outside the gene matches: 8. DNA of the CDR3: TGTGCCAGCAGTAGAAAGGGACAGGGGACTTCCTACGAGCAGTACTTC. Its protein is CASSRKGQGTSYEQYF.

This chain uses TRBV5-6 with TRBJ1-1; D gene unclear. Trimming left V 4 bases short and J 2 bases short, with 12 bases between. CDR3 length: 14 amino acids. Germline CDR1 and CDR2: SGHDT and YYEEEE. The CDR3 DNA reads as TGTGCCAGCAGCCCTACGGGAAGCAACACTGAAGCTTTCTTT. It is translated as CASSPTGSNTEAFF. The full variable domain, with the rest looked up from reference TRBV5-6 and TRBJ1-1, is DAGVTQSPTHLIKTRGQQVTLRCSPKSGHDTVSWYQQALGQGPQFIFQYYEEEERQRGNFPDRFSGHQFPNYSSELNVNALLLGDSALYLCASSPTGSNTEAFFGQGTRLTVV.